The T cell receptor (beta chain) described here comes from a study of OX40 agonist ivuxolimab in advanced cancers. Study overall: An anti-OX40 (CD134) antibody with agonistic activity, ivuxolimab, was administered to patients. Study-level results: Relatively little clonal expansion, among the lowest observed, appeared in partial responders at 0.1-3.0 mg/kg.

Germline values: CDR1 MNHEY, CDR2 SVGAGI. This CDR3 is built from 13 residues. The V and J ends lost 7 bases and 7 bases, in that order; junction bases with no gene match: 6. Here immunoSEQ multiplex PCR was the method, and the copy in TCRdb shows in-frame clones only, minus some. The sample carries approximately 71,000 clones, about 94% recorded once. Prior autoimmune disease or systemic immunosuppression barred patients. Details on this clone: Its antigen is unknown.

This specimen was CD4+ or CD8+ T cells sorted from blood, taken in a trial of the OX40 agonist ivuxolimab. V and J are TRBV6-5 and TRBJ2-2, with 7 nucleotides matching TRBD2. This TCR was sampled from an adult with an advanced solid tumor such as melanoma, head and neck, liver or kidney cancer. CDR3 sequence (DNA): TGTGCCAGCAAGACGGGGGGTGGCGGGGAGCTGTTTTTT. Its translation: CASKTGGGGELFF.